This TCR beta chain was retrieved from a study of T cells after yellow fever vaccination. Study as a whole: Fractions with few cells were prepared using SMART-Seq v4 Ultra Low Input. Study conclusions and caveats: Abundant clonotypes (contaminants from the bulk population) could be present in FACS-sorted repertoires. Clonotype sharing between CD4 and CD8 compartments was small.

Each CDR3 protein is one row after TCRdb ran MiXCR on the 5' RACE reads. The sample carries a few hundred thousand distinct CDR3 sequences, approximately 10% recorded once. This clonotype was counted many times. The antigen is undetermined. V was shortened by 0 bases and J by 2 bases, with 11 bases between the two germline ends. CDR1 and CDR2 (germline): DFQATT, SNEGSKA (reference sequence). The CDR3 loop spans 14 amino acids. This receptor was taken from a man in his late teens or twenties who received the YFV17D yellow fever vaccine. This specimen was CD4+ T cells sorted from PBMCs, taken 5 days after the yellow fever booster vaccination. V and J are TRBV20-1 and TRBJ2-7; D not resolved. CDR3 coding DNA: TGCAGTGCTAGAGATCGAATAGGCACCTACGAGCAGTACTTC. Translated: CSARDRIGTYEQYF.